The clone carrying this TCR beta chain has a count of ten or more. Different DNA sequences within this sample yield the same CDR3. These data originate in a study of OX40 agonist ivuxolimab in advanced cancers. Per the germline V gene, CDR1 is SGDLS and CDR2 is YYNGEE. The CDR3 has 15 residues. V shed 3 bases, J shed 5 bases, and the junction held 11 bases outside the gene matches. Some clones are missing from TCRdb's copy, which holds only in-frame ones; the method was immunoSEQ multiplex PCR. The table has tens of thousands of clones, approximately 84% seen once; the top ten hold around 13%. The material sequenced was CD4+ or CD8+ T cells sorted from blood, taken in a trial of the OX40 agonist ivuxolimab. The chain is built from TRBV9 and TRBJ2-7; TRBD1 matches 7 bases. The sequence came from an adult with an advanced solid tumor such as melanoma, head and neck, liver or kidney cancer. CDR3 sequence reads: CASSGGQGGRDEQYF. The CDR3 bases are TGTGCCAGCAGCGGGGGTCAAGGGGGCAGGGACGAGCAGTACTTC.